This TCR beta chain was identified in a study of spatial heterogeneity in lung cancer. Described time point: sample taken at primary tumor resection. Whole RNA was taken from tumor, nontumor lung or frozen PBMC; it was then sequenced unsorted. Judged by abundance, this clonotype is medium-sized. This CDR3 is built from 15 residues. Germline V gene data show CDR1 as ENHRY and CDR2 as SYGVKD. V dropped 0 bases and J dropped 3 bases, with 11 bases sitting between them. Using its own MiXCR run on the 5' RACE reads, TCRdb lists one record per CDR3 protein. The sample holds over 25,000 distinct CDR3 sequences, 8.4% seen once.

The chain combines TRBV10-3 with TRBJ1-1; D call uncertain. The receptor's source is a female donor with early-stage non-small cell lung cancer. The sample was PBMCs, taken at surgery. The DNA of the CDR3 is TGTGCCATCAGTGAGTCGGAGGACGGGTACACTGAAGCTTTCTTT. The encoded protein is CAISESEDGYTEAFF.